This T cell receptor (beta chain) was retrieved from a study of T cells in Graves' hyperthyroidism and ophthalmopathy (dated by TCRdb to the late 2010s). About the study as a whole: Peripheral blood was collected at initial diagnosis, before any treatment. The roughly 94 discovery patients were randomly split 7:3 into training and test sets. In about six Graves' hyperthyroidism patients, the study also compared T-cell repertoires from thyroid tissue with T-cell repertoires from blood. A discovery cohort of roughly 96 patients, about 40 with Graves' ophthalmopathy and approximately 57 with stable Graves' hyperthyroidism, was used to find distinguishing TCR V-J signatures. After blood sampling, hyperthyroidism patients were treated with methimazole at a starting dose of 30 mg daily, and ophthalmopathy patients were treated with high-dose intravenous methylprednisolone. Whether ophthalmopathy could be predicted prospectively was tested in an independent validation cohort made up of roughly 20 hyperthyroidism patients plus 17 patients who later progressed to ophthalmopathy. The paper describes TCR Vbeta CDR3 sequencing of 140 or so peripheral blood samples, made up of some 42 ophthalmopathy patients, approximately 76 hyperthyroidism patients and some 17 progressor patients. The study at large found these results: In validation, progression to ophthalmopathy was predicted by the model with 55% to 71% sensitivity and 72% to 85% specificity, a median of about 6 months before onset. No statistical method was used to fix the sample size in advance, and group allocation was not hidden from the investigators. A 13 V-J signature model separated ophthalmopathy from stable hyperthyroidism, with about 90% sensitivity and 81.08% specificity in cross-validation and 80%/75% in testing. Most expanded thyroid clonotypes (frequency above 0.001) were also detected in blood, a finding suggesting that blood repertoires may reflect thyroid immune responses.

The table lists this clonotype with many counts. Its antigen is still unknown. Qualities for individual bases were not recorded, and no much larger clone is one base off. The hyperthyroidism patients were between 18 and 65 years old and newly diagnosed, with a disease duration of less than 2 months. Exclusion was applied to patients with uncontrolled infections, other autoimmune diseases, pregnancy or lactation. Diagnoses were established on the basis of clinical symptoms, serum thyroxine and TRAb, thyroid ultrasound, and orbital computed tomography. Blood from progressor patients was collected at the time of first diagnosis with hyperthyroidism, before any ophthalmopathy symptoms had appeared. PBMCs were isolated from 7.5 to 10 ml of fresh peripheral blood by Ficoll-Paque density gradient centrifugation. Patients classed as progressors first received a Graves' hyperthyroidism diagnosis and then went on to develop ophthalmopathy during follow-up. Total RNA was extracted with Trizol reagent, and quality was checked on an Agilent 2100 Bioanalyzer.

The CDR3 spans 15 residues, from the cysteine through the phenylalanine. Of all the DNA, just the CDR3 is kept, 45 bases in frame from base 1. The V end gives up 6 bases and the J end 2 bases, leaving 6 bases in the junction not matched to a gene. CDR1 and CDR2 are read off the germline V gene (reference sequence) as MNHEY and SMNVEV. TCR beta CDR3 regions were amplified from RNA transcripts. A first-round RT-PCR of the TCR CDR3 used the HTBI primer set with the Qiagen OneStep RT-PCR kit. A second multiplex PCR round built the libraries, followed by size selection and purification. Libraries were sequenced paired-end with 100 bp reads on an Illumina HiSeq2000. The paper's processing steps were these. Raw data were processed with SOAPnuke, discarding reads with adapters, uncalled bases, mean Phred below 15, or no exact constant-primer or identifier match. COPE v1.2.5 was used to merge high-quality paired reads, and clonotypes were defined as unique nucleotide sequences. Clonotypes were aligned to IMGT TRBV, TRBD and TRBJ reference segments using MiTCR v1.1. Only V-J combinations with frequency above 0.0001, covering roughly 99% of repertoires, were analysed. A TCS score was defined as the ratio of F50 (clonal expansion) to E x V (chaos), with BLOSUM62-based TCRdist applied between CDR3 peptides within each V-J. Welch's t-statistics and random forest reduced roughly 530 V-J features to roughly 13, which were used in a naive Bayes classifier (R e1071). TCRdb cleaned the public reads at Q25 with fastp, built clones with MiXCR and kept in-frame beta chains. For every CDR3 protein sequence, its rows merge into one entry that carries the most common genes and DNA. TCRdb's processing, not the authors', yielded these V and J calls. The sample table contains around 350,000 distinct CDR3 sequences; only one count was recorded for 17% of them. Approximately 35% of the sample rests with the top ten.

This TCR derives from a young woman with Graves' hyperthyroidism that later progressed to Graves' ophthalmopathy. The chain is made from TRBV27 and TRBJ2-3, with 9 central nucleotides matching TRBD1. The specimen was blood. The CDR3 protein is CASREGQGHTDTQYF. In nucleotide form, the sequence is TGTGCCAGCAGGGAGGGACAGGGCCACACAGATACGCAGTATTTT.